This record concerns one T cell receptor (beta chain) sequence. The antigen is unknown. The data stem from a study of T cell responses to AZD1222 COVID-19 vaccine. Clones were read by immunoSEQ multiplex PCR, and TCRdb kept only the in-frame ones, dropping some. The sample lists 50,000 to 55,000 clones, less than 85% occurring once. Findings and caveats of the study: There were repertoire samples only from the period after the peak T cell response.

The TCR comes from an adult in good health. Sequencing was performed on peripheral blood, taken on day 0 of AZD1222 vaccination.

The CDR3: CASSLVVRNEKLFF. The CDR3 DNA follows: TGTGCCAGCAGCTTAGTCGTCCGGAATGAAAAACTGTTTTTT. The chain joins TRBV7-2 to TRBJ1-4; D is uncertain. With 1 base removed from V and 5 bases from J, the gap between germline ends came to 8 bases. The germline gives CDR1 SGHTA, CDR2 FQGNSA. The CDR3 covers 14 residues.